The 10 T cell receptor beta chains given below trace back to one sample, sequenced in a study of CD8 T cell repertoires and HIV-1 epitope variants. Sequencing was performed with immunoSEQ multiplex PCR; in TCRdb, only in-frame clones are kept and a portion is missing. The sample has about 6,200 clones, 65% to 70% seen once. These receptors are not linked to any known antigen. The material sequenced was cultured CD8+ T cells derived from PBMCs. The receptors derive from a male donor with HIV.

The chain couples TRBV2 to TRBJ2-1; D unclear. The CDR3 is 15 amino acids. Trimming shortened V by 2 bases and J by 5 bases, and 13 bases separated the two germline ends. Germline CDR1 reads SNHLY; CDR2 reads FYNNEI. The CDR3 DNA follows: TGTGCCAGCAGTGAACGAGGTGGGTCCCACAATGAGCAGTTCTTC. Translation: CASSERGGSHNEQFF.

The chain employs TRBV20-1 and TRBJ2-1; D ambiguous. The length of the CDR3 is 11 residues. Germline CDR1 reads DFQATT; CDR2 reads SNEGSKA (reference sequence). The ends were cut back, 5 bases at V and 6 bases at J, with 8 bases in the middle. CDR3 sequence: CSASTSNEQFF. CDR3 DNA: TGCAGTGCTTCAACATCCAATGAGCAGTTCTTC.

The V call is TRBV7-7, the J call TRBJ1-4; 7 bases agree with TRBD1. In germline, CDR1 is SSHAT, CDR2 FNYEAQ (reference sequence). The length of the CDR3 is 15 residues. V lost 5 bases to trimming and J lost 0 bases; unmatched junction nucleotides: 3. The CDR3 DNA follows: TGTGCCAGCAGCCCAGGGACAGCAACTAATGAAAAACTGTTTTTT. Translated, it gives CASSPGTATNEKLFF.

The V and J genes are TRBV7-9 and TRBJ2-2; D call uncertain. Germline values: CDR1 SEHNR, CDR2 FQNEAQ (reference sequence). The CDR3 consists of 13 residues. Trimming cost V 1 base and J 2 bases, with 2 bases left between them. DNA for the CDR3: TGTGCCAGCAGCTTAGGAAACACCGGGGAGCTGTTTTTT. This translates into CASSLGNTGELFF.

This clone was observed a handful of times. This chain links TRBV28 with TRBJ2-7; D is possibly TRBD1 (6 bases). The CDR3 consists of 13 residues. The V gene's germline CDR1 is MDHEN and CDR2 SYDVKM. Between the trimmed V and J ends, which lost 6 bases and 3 bases, there was a span of 12 bases. Here the CDR3 DNA reads TGTGCCAGCAGCCCCCCGGACAGCTACGAGCAGTACTTC. It encodes CASSPPDSYEQYF.

The rearrangement joins TRBV4-1 to TRBJ2-3; D may match TRBD1 or TRBD2 (5 bases each). CDR1 and CDR2 from the germline V gene are MGHRA and YSYEKL. Trimming left V 0 bases short and J 7 bases short, with 11 bases between. This CDR3 is built from 14 residues. The CDR3 is CASSQEGTGYTQYF. CDR3 in DNA: TGCGCCAGCAGCCAAGAAGGGACCGGATATACGCAGTATTTT.

This clone showed up just once. This chain connects TRBV7-8 to TRBJ1-2, with D possibly TRBD1 on 5 matching bases. This CDR3 has 13 residues. CDR1 and CDR2 (germline): SGHVS, FQNEAQ. Trimming stripped 5 bases from V and 6 bases from J, with 13 bases between. The CDR3 loop reads CASSPGPVDGYTF. In DNA form, the CDR3 reads TGTGCCAGCAGCCCGGGACCCGTGGATGGCTACACCTTC.

This chain connects TRBV6-1 to TRBJ1-1; possibly TRBD1 for D (5 bases). The germline CDR1 and CDR2 sequences are MNHNS and SASEGT. This CDR3 region has 15 residues. Trimming took off 1 base at V and 6 bases at J, with 15 bases between the two ends. The CDR3 sequence is CASSEVGGDIAEAFF. The CDR3 nucleotides are TGTGCCAGCAGTGAAGTTGGAGGGGATATCGCTGAAGCTTTCTTT.

The J gene is TRBJ1-4, the V gene TRBV7-8; TRBD1 might be the D (6 bases). CDR1 and CDR2 from the germline V gene are SGHVS and FQNEAQ. The V end was cut by 5 bases, the J end by 5 bases, with 15 bases between. This CDR3 is 15 amino acids long. CDR3 in DNA: TGTGCCAGCAGCCCTAAGGGGGGGGTAAATGAAAAACTGTTTTTT. Its translation is CASSPKGGVNEKLFF.

The chain employs TRBV6-5 and TRBJ1-1, with 7 bases aligning to TRBD1. Per the germline V gene, CDR1 is MNHEY and CDR2 is SVGAGI. CDR3 length equals 15 residues. V lost 6 bases and J lost 0; bases outside the gene matches: 7. The CDR3 loop is CASSWTGRLNTEAFF. Written as DNA, the CDR3 is TGTGCCAGCAGCTGGACAGGCAGATTGAACACTGAAGCTTTCTTT.